These T cell receptor beta chains were read from a single sample in a study of blood T cell repertoires in COVID-19. Assay used: immunoSEQ multiplex PCR; TCRdb lists only in-frame clones, some missing. The sample lists roughly 250,000 clones; more than 65% were seen once. The sample consisted of peripheral blood. The receptors were gathered from a middle-aged woman with active or convalescent COVID-19. Each CDR3 is given with its conserved first and last residue. The D gene is left open where the match is weak. Clone size is given for some rows only: seen once, a few or many times, or a class if the clone is expanded.

j_call clone_size v_call d_call cdr3_aa cdr3_nt
TRBJ1-1 many TRBV5-1 - CASSLAGGYTEAFF TGCGCCAGCAGCTTGGCCGGCGGTTACACTGAAGCTTTCTTT
TRBJ2-1 - TRBV6-5 TRBD2 CASRGLDEQFF TGTGCCAGCAGGGGACTAGATGAGCAGTTCTTC
TRBJ2-3 - TRBV30 - CADRERGTDTQYF TGTGCCGACAGGGAGCGGGGCACAGATACGCAGTATTTT
TRBJ2-1 once TRBV28 - CASSFERDYNEQFF TGTGCCAGCAGTTTCGAGCGCGATTACAATGAGCAGTTCTTC
TRBJ2-3 - TRBV5-1 TRBD2 CASSVSGGGDTQYF TGCGCCAGCAGCGTCAGCGGGGGGGGAGATACGCAGTATTTT
TRBJ2-2 - TRBV23-1 TRBD1 CASSPDRAILTGELFF TGCGCCAGCAGCCCTGACAGGGCAATCTTGACCGGGGAGCTGTTTTTT
TRBJ1-2 - TRBV6-5 TRBD1 CASSYRTGTGNRYTF TGTGCCAGCAGTTACAGGACCGGGACAGGGAATCGATACACCTTC
TRBJ1-1 - TRBV2 - CASREYTEAFF TGTGCCAGCAGGGAGTACACTGAAGCTTTCTTT
TRBJ2-5 - TRBV11-2 TRBD1 CASSLNRDRAETQYF TGTGCCAGCAGCCTAAACCGGGACAGAGCAGAGACCCAGTACTTC
TRBJ1-5 - TRBV9 TRBD1 CASNSGQGNQPQHF TGTGCCAGCAACTCCGGACAGGGGAATCAGCCCCAGCATTTT
TRBJ1-1 - TRBV5-1 - CASSLGQATEAFF TGCGCCAGCAGCTTGGGTCAGGCCACTGAAGCTTTCTTT
TRBJ2-7 - TRBV11-2 TRBD2 CASSWGRGGAYEQYF TGTGCCAGCAGCTGGGGGCGGGGGGGGGCCTACGAGCAGTACTTC
TRBJ1-3 - TRBV29-1 - CSAEVQGAGNTIYF TGCAGCGCTGAGGTACAGGGCGCTGGAAACACCATATATTTT
TRBJ1-1 few TRBV5-8 - CASSLEGVGTEAFF TGTGCCAGCAGCTTGGAGGGGGTAGGCACTGAAGCTTTCTTT
TRBJ1-4 - TRBV29-1 TRBD1 CSVKDRFNEKLFF TGCAGCGTTAAGGACAGGTTCAATGAAAAACTGTTTTTT
TRBJ1-2 - TRBV13 TRBD1 CASSFQGQYYGYTF TGTGCCAGCAGCTTTCAGGGACAGTACTATGGCTACACCTTC
TRBJ1-2 - TRBV5-4 TRBD1 CASRTRPGQGAYGYTF TGTGCCAGCAGGACGAGACCGGGACAGGGGGCCTATGGCTACACCTTC
TRBJ1-3 - TRBV25-1 - CASSEWAVAGNTIYF TGTGCCAGCAGTGAATGGGCAGTGGCTGGAAACACCATATATTTT
TRBJ2-1 few TRBV29-1 - CSVERGYEQFF TGCAGCGTTGAGAGGGGGTATGAGCAGTTCTTC
TRBJ1-6 - TRBV5-6 TRBD1 CASSSRWRQGRPPLHF TGTGCCAGCAGCTCCCGGTGGAGACAGGGACGGCCACCCCTCCACTTT
TRBJ1-2 few TRBV7-2 - CASSFSGSGYTF TGTGCCAGCAGCTTCTCGGGTTCCGGCTACACCTTC
TRBJ2-3 - TRBV3-1/TRBV3-2 TRBD1 CASSQRDRDTDTQYF TGTGCCAGCAGCCAAAGGGACAGGGACACAGATACGCAGTATTTT
TRBJ1-5 many TRBV7-9 TRBD1 CASSFRGLGNQPQHF TGTGCCAGCAGCTTCAGGGGGCTTGGCAATCAGCCCCAGCATTTT
TRBJ2-1 - TRBV6-5 TRBD1 CASSYERGREGNEQFF TGTGCCAGCAGTTACGAAAGGGGGCGTGAGGGCAATGAGCAGTTCTTC
TRBJ1-2 - TRBV7-9 - CASSRSGGNYGYTF TGTGCCAGCAGCCGAAGCGGAGGGAACTATGGCTACACCTTC
TRBJ1-2 - TRBV2 - CASPAGRTYGYTF TGTGCCAGCCCCGCCGGGAGAACGTATGGCTACACCTTC
TRBJ2-1 - TRBV2 TRBD2 CASSPRTSGAYNEQFF TGTGCCAGCAGCCCAAGGACTAGCGGGGCTTACAATGAGCAGTTCTTC
TRBJ2-1 - TRBV5-1 TRBD1 CASSPTGANNEQFF TGCGCCAGCAGCCCGACAGGGGCGAACAATGAGCAGTTCTTC
TRBJ1-3 few TRBV18 - CASSLNLPGAGNTIYF TGTGCCAGCTCACTCAATTTACCAGGGGCTGGAAACACCATATATTTT
TRBJ1-1 - TRBV14 - CASSPGGDTEAFF TGTGCCAGCAGCCCCGGGGGGGACACTGAAGCTTTCTTT
TRBJ1-4 - TRBV11-2 - CASSPHRDFGEKLFF TGTGCCAGCAGCCCGCATCGGGACTTTGGTGAAAAACTGTTTTTT
TRBJ2-3 few TRBV7-9 - CASSFGLSRASTDTQYF TGTGCCAGCAGCTTCGGGTTGTCCAGGGCTAGCACAGATACGCAGTATTTT
TRBJ2-3 - TRBV2 TRBD1 CASSEWGTGPDTQYF TGTGCCAGCAGTGAATGGGGGACAGGGCCAGATACGCAGTATTTT
TRBJ1-1 - TRBV6-5 - CASSYVWGEGTEAFF TGTGCCAGCAGTTACGTATGGGGGGAGGGAACTGAAGCTTTCTTT
TRBJ2-3 - TRBV5-1 - CASSQQWRKGDTQYF TGCGCCAGCAGCCAACAGTGGAGGAAGGGAGATACGCAGTATTTT
TRBJ1-1 - TRBV3-1/TRBV3-2 - CASSPQAGNTEAFF TGTGCCAGCAGCCCGCAGGCGGGGAACACTGAAGCTTTCTTT
TRBJ1-2 - TRBV5-1 TRBD1 CASSLEGAGYGYTF TGCGCCAGCAGCTTAGAGGGGGCGGGCTATGGCTACACCTTC
TRBJ2-2 once TRBV27 TRBD1 CASSWGQGNTGELFF TGTGCCAGCAGCTGGGGACAGGGGAACACCGGGGAGCTGTTTTTT
TRBJ2-7 - TRBV4-1 - CASSPRQPQSSYEQYF TGCGCCAGCAGCCCTCGACAACCCCAATCTTCCTACGAGCAGTACTTC
TRBJ1-2 few TRBV6-5 - CASNSAGLNYGYTF TGTGCCAGCAATTCGGCAGGGCTTAACTATGGCTACACCTTC
TRBJ2-4 - TRBV9 - CASSAQGHGNIQYF TGTGCCAGCAGCGCCCAGGGTCATGGCAACATTCAGTACTTC
TRBJ2-3 once TRBV5-1 TRBD2 CASSSPPGLAGGPDTQYF TGCGCCAGCAGCTCACCCCCGGGACTAGCGGGGGGGCCAGATACGCAGTATTTT
TRBJ2-7 - TRBV7-3 - CASSEQGGFSYEQYF TGTGCCAGCAGCGAACAGGGGGGGTTCTCCTACGAGCAGTACTTC
TRBJ2-7 - TRBV15 - CATSRDPSALPYF TGTGCCACCAGCAGAGATCCCAGCGCCCTACCCTACTTC
TRBJ2-1 once TRBV6-2/TRBV6-3 - CASSYLVFNEQFF TGTGCCAGCAGTTATCTAGTGTTCAATGAGCAGTTCTTC
TRBJ1-3 - TRBV7-6 TRBD1 CASSSGQGEAGNTIYF TGTGCCAGCAGCTCCGGTCAGGGGGAGGCTGGAAACACCATATATTTT
TRBJ1-2 - TRBV7-2 TRBD1 CASSVDRGYGYTF TGTGCCAGCAGCGTGGACAGGGGCTATGGCTACACCTTC
TRBJ1-2 - TRBV7-2 - CASALGGYNYGYTF TGTGCCAGCGCACTGGGGGGGTACAACTATGGCTACACCTTC
TRBJ1-5 few TRBV19 TRBD1 CASSPRDRGWGQPQHF TGTGCCAGTAGTCCCCGGGACAGGGGTTGGGGGCAGCCCCAGCATTTT
TRBJ1-2 few TRBV19 - CASSIFAQDGYTF TGTGCCAGTAGTATTTTCGCCCAGGATGGCTACACCTTC
TRBJ1-1 - TRBV27 - CASRTGSPNTEAFF TGTGCCAGCAGAACAGGGTCCCCGAACACTGAAGCTTTCTTT
TRBJ2-3 - TRBV4-1 TRBD1 CASSQDADRISTDTQYF TGCGCCAGCAGCCAAGATGCGGACAGGATTAGCACAGATACGCAGTATTTT
TRBJ1-2 - TRBV12-3/TRBV12-4 - CASSVQKWDFYTF TGTGCCAGCAGTGTTCAAAAATGGGACTTCTACACCTTC
TRBJ1-2 few TRBV10-3 - CAAYRDLYGYTF TGTGCCGCCTACAGGGACCTCTATGGCTACACCTTC
TRBJ2-3 - TRBV9 TRBD2 CASSVAVAGGLNTQYF TGTGCCAGCAGCGTAGCTGTGGCGGGGGGGCTCAATACGCAGTATTTT
TRBJ1-6 - TRBV28 TRBD1 CASRTGNSPLHF TGTGCCAGCAGGACAGGGAACTCACCCCTCCACTTT
TRBJ1-4 - TRBV5-5 - CASSSLAGGEKLFF TGTGCCAGCAGCTCCTTGGCGGGAGGTGAAAAACTGTTTTTT
TRBJ2-1 - TRBV15 - CATSRDTGSSYNEQFF TGTGCCACCAGCAGAGATACAGGTAGCTCCTACAATGAGCAGTTCTTC
TRBJ2-7 - TRBV15 - CATSRVDDSSHEQYF TGTGCCACCAGCAGAGTGGACGACAGTTCCCACGAGCAGTACTTC
TRBJ2-1 - TRBV9 TRBD1 CASSVGQGRNEQFF TGTGCCAGCAGTGTCGGACAGGGCCGAAATGAGCAGTTCTTC